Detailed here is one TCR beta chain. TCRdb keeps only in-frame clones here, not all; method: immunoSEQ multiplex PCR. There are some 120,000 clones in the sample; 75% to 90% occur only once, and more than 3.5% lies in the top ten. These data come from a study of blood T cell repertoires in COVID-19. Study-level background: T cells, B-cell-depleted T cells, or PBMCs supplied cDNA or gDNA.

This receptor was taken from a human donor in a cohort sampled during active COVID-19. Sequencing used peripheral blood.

CDR3 coding DNA: TGCGCCAGCAGCCAAGATCCGATAGCGGGAGTACTGTTCTTC. This encodes CASSQDPIAGVLFF. The chain joins TRBV4-3 to TRBJ2-1; TRBD2 aligns across 9 bases. Germline loops: CDR1 LGHNA, CDR2 YSLEER. Trimming cost V 0 bases and J 15 bases; bases outside gene matches: 9. This CDR3 spans 14 amino acids.